The 16 T cell receptor beta chains given below trace back to one sample, sequenced in a study of regulatory T cells. Study findings and constraints: In CD3G-deficient patients, conventional CD4+ T cells were enriched for hydrophobic CDR3 residues at positions 6 and 7.

Their cognate antigens are unknown. The primer mix had 52 TRBV and 13 TRBJ primers. Sequencing used immunoSEQ multiplex PCR; TCRdb keeps in-frame clones, though not all of them. The sample shows 32,000 or so clones, less than 95% of them seen only once. Sequencing used conventional CD4+ T cells sorted from blood. The source of these receptors is a person between 18 and 35 years old with CD3G deficiency.

This sequence joins TRBV5-1 and TRBJ1-6; 7 positions agree with TRBD1. J was trimmed by 8 bases and V by 0 bases; bases with no gene match: 5. Germline V lookup: CDR1 SGHRS, CDR2 YFSETQ. The CDR3 runs 15 residues. CDR3 region: CASSLARQGDSPLHF. The DNA of the CDR3 is TGCGCCAGCAGCTTGGCCAGGCAGGGGGATTCACCCCTCCACTTT.

This chain connects TRBV10-3 to TRBJ2-3; 8 bases line up with TRBD1. The CDR3 is 12 residues long. Trimming took 4 bases from V and 6 from J; bases not matched to a gene: 0. Germline V gives CDR1 ENHRY, CDR2 SYGVKD. CDR3 region: CAISGTGDTQYF. The CDR3 DNA reads as TGTGCCATCAGTGGGACAGGGGATACGCAGTATTTT.

The chain carries TRBV6-6 and TRBJ2-1, with 10 bases fitting TRBD2. This CDR3 has 16 residues. From germline, CDR1 is MNHNY and CDR2 SVGAGI (reference sequence). V shed 5 bases, J shed 10 bases, and the junction held 14 bases outside the gene matches. Here the CDR3 reads CASSKLAGTTGGEQFF. Here the CDR3 DNA reads TGTGCCAGCAGTAAACTAGCGGGGACAACCGGAGGCGAGCAGTTCTTC.

The chain is built from TRBV5-5 and TRBJ2-7; D not resolved. The length of the CDR3 is 12 residues. Trimming pared 1 base from V and 3 bases from J, leaving 5 bases between. Germline CDR1 reads SGHKS; CDR2 reads YYEKEE (reference sequence). For the CDR3, the DNA is TGTGCCAGCAGCTTGACCCTCTACGAGCAGTACTTC. Encoded protein: CASSLTLYEQYF.

This chain links TRBV2 with TRBJ2-1; 10 nucleotides align to TRBD2. The CDR3 consists of 14 residues. Trimming at V came to 7 bases and at J to 4 bases, leaving 4 bases not matched to a gene. Per the germline V gene, CDR1 is SNHLY and CDR2 is FYNNEI. The chain's CDR3 is CASKSGGAYNEQFF. The CDR3, as DNA: TGTGCCAGCAAGAGCGGGGGGGCTTACAATGAGCAGTTCTTC. Full variable domain (rest looked up from reference TRBV2 and TRBJ2-1): EPEVTQTPSHQVTQMGQEVILRCVPISNHLYFYWYRQILGQKVEFLVSFYNNEISEKSEIFDDQFSVERPDGSNFTLKIRSTKLEDSAMYFCASKSGGAYNEQFFGPGTRLTVL.

V gene TRBV28 combines with J gene TRBJ2-3; 7 bases agree with TRBD1. The trim removed 6 bases at V and 14 bases at J, leaving 17 bases unmatched. Germline CDR1 reads MDHEN; CDR2 reads SYDVKM. This CDR3 comprises 14 residues. This chain's CDR3 is CASSQDRALPIPYF. The CDR3 nucleotides read TGTGCCAGCAGCCAAGACAGGGCCCTCCCTATTCCGTATTTT. Full variable domain (remainder filled in from reference TRBV28 and TRBJ2-3): DVKVTQSSRYLVKRTGEKVFLECVQDMDHENMFWYRQDPGLGLRLIYFSYDVKMKEKGDIPEGYSVSREKKERFSLILESASTNQTSMYLCASSQDRALPIPYFGPGTRLTVL.

This chain uses TRBV6-1 with TRBJ1-1; no clear D gene. V lost 6 bases to trimming and J lost 1 base, with 6 bases between them. This CDR3 has 12 amino acids. Germline assignment: CDR1 MNHNS and CDR2 SASEGT. The CDR3 spells CASSRPNTEAFF. The CDR3 region has the DNA TGTGCCAGCAGCCGTCCGAACACTGAAGCTTTCTTT.

The V and J genes are TRBV7-2 and TRBJ2-1; TRBD2 agrees at 11 bases. J was trimmed by 6 bases and V by 5 bases; bases with no gene match: 6. CDR1 is SGHTA and CDR2 is FQGNSA in the germline V gene. The CDR3 loop spans 15 amino acids. CDR3 residues: CASSHLAGGGNEQFF. The CDR3 nucleotides are TGTGCCAGCAGCCATCTAGCGGGAGGAGGCAATGAGCAGTTCTTC.

As regards this clone: One end of the junction is discordant with germline, which a read error may explain. Other DNA sequences of this sample code for an identical CDR3. CDR3: CASSLGRNGEQYF. The CDR3, as DNA: TGTGCCAGCAGCCTAGGCCGGAATGGCGAGCAGTACTTC. The chain uses TRBV13 and TRBJ2-7; D is ambiguous. CDR3 length: 13 amino acids. Germline V gene data show CDR1 as PRHDT and CDR2 as FYEKMQ (reference sequence). The entire variable domain, with the rest obtained from reference TRBV13 and TRBJ2-7, is as follows: AAGVIQSPRHLIKEKRETATLKCYPIPRHDTVYWYQQGPGQDPQFLISFYEKMQSDKGSIPDRFSAQQFSDYHSELNMSSLELGDSALYFCASSLGRNGEQYFGPGTRLTVT.

J is TRBJ2-3 and V is TRBV28; a weak D match, TRBD1 (6 bases). Germline V CDR1 and CDR2: MDHEN, SYDVKM. The CDR3 is made up of 17 amino acids. V dropped 4 bases and J dropped 2 bases, with 19 bases sitting between them. CDR3 sequence (DNA): TGTGCCAGCAGTTCCCGAAATTCAGGGGTTATCACAGATACGCAGTATTTT. This encodes CASSSRNSGVITDTQYF.

This chain connects TRBV28 to TRBJ2-3, with D possibly matching TRBD1 (6 bases). This CDR3 is 15 amino acids long. CDR1 and CDR2 (germline): MDHEN, SYDVKM. Trimming stripped 4 bases from V and 2 bases from J, with 13 bases between. The CDR3 coding sequence is TGTGCCAGCAGTTCCCCCGGGACAACCACAGATACGCAGTATTTT. This translates into CASSSPGTTTDTQYF.

The chain recombines TRBV6-1 with TRBJ2-5; perhaps TRBD2 as D (5 bases). The CDR3 sequence is 13 residues long. Germline loops: CDR1 MNHNS, CDR2 SASEGT. Trimming took off 4 bases at V and 5 bases at J, with 11 bases between the two ends. DNA of the CDR3: TGTGCCAGCAGTGGAGGGCCTGGCGAGACCCAGTACTTC. Encoded protein: CASSGGPGETQYF.

This rearrangement joins TRBV6-1 to TRBJ1-1, with D perhaps TRBD1 (6 bases). V was clipped by 4 bases and J by 4 bases, with 13 bases between them. Germline CDR1 and CDR2: MNHNS and SASEGT. The CDR3 is 14 residues long. The CDR3 DNA reads TGTGCCAGCAGTGGTGGCAGGGGCGGCACTGAAGCTTTCTTT. Its translation is CASSGGRGGTEAFF.

This chain uses TRBV11-2 with TRBJ2-3; possibly TRBD1 for D (6 bases). Trimming cost V 1 base and J 1 base, with 12 bases left between them. This CDR3 is built from 16 residues. Germline loops: CDR1 SGHAT, CDR2 FQNNGV. CDR3 sequence reads: CASSLALAGGTDTQYF. CDR3 coding DNA: TGTGCCAGCAGCTTAGCCCTAGCAGGGGGCACAGATACGCAGTATTTT.

The rearrangement links TRBV7-8 to TRBJ2-3, with TRBD2 matching 8 bases. The CDR3 length is 18 residues. CDR1 is SGHVS, CDR2 FQNEAQ, per germline. V shed 5 bases and J 0 bases; nucleotides not matched to a gene: 13. The CDR3 nucleotides read TGTGCCAGCAGCCGAGCTAGCGGGCCCCAAATAAGCACAGATACGCAGTATTTT. Its protein is CASSRASGPQISTDTQYF.

The chain couples TRBV28 to TRBJ2-7; TRBD1 matches at 10 bases. The CDR3 runs to 15 residues. Germline V CDR1 and CDR2: MDHEN, SYDVKM. V trimming: 6 bases; J trimming: 3 bases; junction bases outside the gene matches: 8. The CDR3: CASSGAGTGDYEQYF. In DNA, the CDR3 is TGTGCCAGCAGCGGAGCGGGGACAGGGGACTACGAGCAGTACTTC. Full variable domain (outside the CDR3, taken from reference TRBV28 and TRBJ2-7): DVKVTQSSRYLVKRTGEKVFLECVQDMDHENMFWYRQDPGLGLRLIYFSYDVKMKEKGDIPEGYSVSREKKERFSLILESASTNQTSMYLCASSGAGTGDYEQYFGPGTRLTVT.